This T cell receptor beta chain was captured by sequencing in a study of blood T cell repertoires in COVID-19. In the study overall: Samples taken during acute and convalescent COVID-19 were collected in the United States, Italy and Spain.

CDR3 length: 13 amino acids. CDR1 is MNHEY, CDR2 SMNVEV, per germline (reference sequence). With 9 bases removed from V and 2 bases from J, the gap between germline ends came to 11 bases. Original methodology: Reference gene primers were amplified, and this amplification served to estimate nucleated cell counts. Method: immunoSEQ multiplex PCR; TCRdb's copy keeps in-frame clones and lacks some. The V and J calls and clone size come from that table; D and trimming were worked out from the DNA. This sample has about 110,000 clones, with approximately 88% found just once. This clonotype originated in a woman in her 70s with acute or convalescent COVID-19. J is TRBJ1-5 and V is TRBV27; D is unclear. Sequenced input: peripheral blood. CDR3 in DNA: TGTGCCAGTCTCAGTACACGCAATCAGCCCCAGCATTTT. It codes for CASLSTRNQPQHF.